This entry describes one TCR beta chain. Germline CDR1 reads SQVTM; CDR2 reads ANQGSEA. This CDR3 has 15 residues. V was trimmed by 4 bases and J by 3 bases, leaving 19 bases between them. The data originate from a study of T cell repertoires in cytomegalovirus infection. TCRdb re-called the reads with MiXCR, one entry per CDR3 protein. The sample lists almost 550,000 distinct CDR3 sequences; approximately 15% were seen once. The V and J genes are TRBV29-1 and TRBJ2-7, with D possibly being TRBD1 (6 bases). The specimen was CD8+ T cells from PBMCs. This sequence was found in a human donor in good health (CMV status not recorded). Some clones in this sample may be carry-over from other donors' samples. The CDR3 protein is CSVARADSRLYEQYF. CDR3 sequence (DNA): TGCAGCGTTGCCCGAGCGGACAGCAGACTCTACGAGCAGTACTTC.